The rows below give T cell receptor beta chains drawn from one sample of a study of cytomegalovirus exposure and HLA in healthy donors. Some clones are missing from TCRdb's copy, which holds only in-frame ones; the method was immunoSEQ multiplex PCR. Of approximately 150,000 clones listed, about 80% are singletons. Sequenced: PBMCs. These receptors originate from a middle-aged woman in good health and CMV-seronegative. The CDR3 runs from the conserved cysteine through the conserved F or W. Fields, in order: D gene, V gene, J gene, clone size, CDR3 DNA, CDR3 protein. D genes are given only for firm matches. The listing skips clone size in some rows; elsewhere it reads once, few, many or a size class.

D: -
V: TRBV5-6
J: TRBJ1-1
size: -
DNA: TGTGCCAGCAGCTTGTCCTCAGATGAAGCTTTCTTT
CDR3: CASSLSSDEAFF

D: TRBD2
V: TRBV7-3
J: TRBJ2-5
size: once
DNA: TGTGCCAGCAGCTTGATGGCGGGGGGGCCAGAGACCCAGTACTTC
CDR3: CASSLMAGGPETQYF

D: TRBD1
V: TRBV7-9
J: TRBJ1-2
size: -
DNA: TGTTCCAGCACCGACAGGACAGGGGGCTATGGCTACACCTTC
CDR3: CSSTDRTGGYGYTF

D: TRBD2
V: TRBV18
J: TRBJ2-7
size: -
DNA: TGTGCCAGCTCACCAACTAGCGGGGGGTACGAGCAGTACTTC
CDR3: CASSPTSGGYEQYF

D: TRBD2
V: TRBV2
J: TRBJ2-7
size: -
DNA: TGTGCCAGCAGGGGGAGGGAGACCCCCTACGAGCAGTACTTC
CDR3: CASRGRETPYEQYF

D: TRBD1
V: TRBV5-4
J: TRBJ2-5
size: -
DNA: TGTGCCAGCAGCCGGGGACAGTTCCCTCCGGAGACCCAGTACTTC
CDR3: CASSRGQFPPETQYF

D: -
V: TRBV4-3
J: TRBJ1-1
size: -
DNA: TGCGCCAGCAGCCAAGATTTGCGCACGAACACTGAAGCTTTCTTT
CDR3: CASSQDLRTNTEAFF

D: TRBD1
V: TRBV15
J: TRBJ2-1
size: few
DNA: TGTGCCACCAGCAGAGACACAGGGGGTGCCTACAATGAGCAGTTCTTC
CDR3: CATSRDTGGAYNEQFF

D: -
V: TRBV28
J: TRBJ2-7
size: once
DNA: TGTGCCAGCAGTGTCGGAGGGTTGGCTTCCTACGAGCAGTACTTC
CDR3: CASSVGGLASYEQYF

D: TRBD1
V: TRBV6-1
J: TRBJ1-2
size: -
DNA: TGTGCCAGCGGGGAACAGGGGGGGTATGGCTACACCTTC
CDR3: CASGEQGGYGYTF

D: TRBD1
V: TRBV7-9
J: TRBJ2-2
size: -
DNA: TGTGCCAGCAGCTCGATGGGCCGGGACAGATTCACCGGGGAGCTGTTTTTT
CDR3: CASSSMGRDRFTGELFF

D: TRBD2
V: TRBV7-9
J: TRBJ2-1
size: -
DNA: TGTGCCAGCAGCCCTTCGACTAGCGGGGGCGATGAGCAGTTCTTC
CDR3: CASSPSTSGGDEQFF

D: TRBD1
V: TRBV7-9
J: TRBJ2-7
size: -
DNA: TGTGCCAGCAGCCAAAACTCCGGGACAGTTGGCTACGAGCAGTACTTC
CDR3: CASSQNSGTVGYEQYF

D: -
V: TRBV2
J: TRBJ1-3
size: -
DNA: TGTGCCAGCAGTGCGGGTACTGGAAACACCATATATTTT
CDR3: CASSAGTGNTIYF

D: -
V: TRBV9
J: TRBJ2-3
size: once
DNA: TGTGCCAGCAGCGTCGGGCGGGGCCAGGGCACAGATACGCAGTATTTT
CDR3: CASSVGRGQGTDTQYF

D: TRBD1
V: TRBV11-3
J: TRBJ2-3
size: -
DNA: TGTGCCAGCAGTCCCTCCGCCAGGGGGCGGGATACGCAGTATTTT
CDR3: CASSPSARGRDTQYF

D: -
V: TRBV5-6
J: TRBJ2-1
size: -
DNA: TGTGCCAGCAGCTTGGTGCGGGCCAATGAGCAGTTCTTC
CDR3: CASSLVRANEQFF

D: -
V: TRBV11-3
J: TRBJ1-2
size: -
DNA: TGTGCCAGCAGCTTAGAACGGTGGGACACCGCTTTTAACTATGGCCACACCTTC
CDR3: CASSLERWDTAFNYGHTF

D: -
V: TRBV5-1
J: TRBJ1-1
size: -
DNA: TGCGCCAGCAGCTTCACAGGGTCCGGGAACACTGAAGCTTTCTTT
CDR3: CASSFTGSGNTEAFF

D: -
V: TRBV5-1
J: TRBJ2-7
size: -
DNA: TGCGCCAGCAGCTTTGGCCCAGACATGGGCTCCTACGAGCAGTACTTC
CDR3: CASSFGPDMGSYEQYF

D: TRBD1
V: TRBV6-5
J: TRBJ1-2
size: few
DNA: TGTGCCAGCAGTCGAGGGACAGGGGAAGACTATGGCTACACCTTC
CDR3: CASSRGTGEDYGYTF

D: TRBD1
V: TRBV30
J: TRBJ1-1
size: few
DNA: TGTGCCTCGGGACAGGAAAGAGCAGCTTTCTTT
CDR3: CASGQERAAFF

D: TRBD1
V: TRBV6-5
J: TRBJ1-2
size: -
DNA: TGTGCCAGCAGCCGGACAGGGAGCTATGGCTACACCTTC
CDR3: CASSRTGSYGYTF

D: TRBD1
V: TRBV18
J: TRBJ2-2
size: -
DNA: TGTGCCAGCTCTCGCCGCGACAGGGGGCGCGACACCGGGGAGCTGTTTTTT
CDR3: CASSRRDRGRDTGELFF

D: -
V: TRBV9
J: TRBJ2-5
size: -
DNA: TGTGCCAGCAGCGTAGTTGGCACCAACCAAGAGACCCAGTACTTC
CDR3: CASSVVGTNQETQYF

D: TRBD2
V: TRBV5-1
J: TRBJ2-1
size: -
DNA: TGCGCCAGCGCCCGGGAGGGCCCCTACAATGAGCAGTTCTTC
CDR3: CASAREGPYNEQFF

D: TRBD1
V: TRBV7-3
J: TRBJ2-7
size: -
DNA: TGTGCCAGCAGCTTAATTGCAGGGGGCTCCTACGAGCAGTACTTC
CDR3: CASSLIAGGSYEQYF

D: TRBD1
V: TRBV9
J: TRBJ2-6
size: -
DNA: TGTGCCAGCAGCGTACAAGGGACAGGGGGCTCTGGGGCCAACGTCCTGACTTTC
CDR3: CASSVQGTGGSGANVLTF

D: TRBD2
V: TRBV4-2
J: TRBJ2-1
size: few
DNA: TGTGCCAGCAGCCAAGGAGCGGGGGGGCTTTACAATGAGCAGTTCTTC
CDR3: CASSQGAGGLYNEQFF

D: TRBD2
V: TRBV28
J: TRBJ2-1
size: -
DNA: TGTGCCAGCAGTTCGCCGGGACTAGCGGACAATGAGCAGTTCTTC
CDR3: CASSSPGLADNEQFF

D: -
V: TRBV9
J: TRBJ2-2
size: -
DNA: TGTGCCAGCAGCGTAGCCCCAGCGGCGAACACCGGGGAGCTGTTTTTT
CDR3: CASSVAPAANTGELFF

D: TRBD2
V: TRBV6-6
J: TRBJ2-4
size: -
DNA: TGTGCCAGCAGTATAGCGGGAGGCGAAAACATTCAGTACTTC
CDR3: CASSIAGGENIQYF

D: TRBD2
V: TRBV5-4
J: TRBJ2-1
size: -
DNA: TGTGCCAGCAGCTTAGAGGGACTAGCGGACAATGAGCAGTTCTTC
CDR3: CASSLEGLADNEQFF

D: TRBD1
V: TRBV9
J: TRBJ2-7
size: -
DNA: TGTGCCAGCAGCGCTGCCGGGACAGGTATAGGCGAGCAGTACTTC
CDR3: CASSAAGTGIGEQYF

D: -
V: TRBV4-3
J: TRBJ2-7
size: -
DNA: TGCGCCAGCAGCCAAGCCCTGGGGGGACAGACCTACGAGCAGTACTTC
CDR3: CASSQALGGQTYEQYF

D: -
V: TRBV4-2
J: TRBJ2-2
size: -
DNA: TGTGCCAGCAGCCAAGATCCAGGGGTCGGGGAGCTGTTTTTT
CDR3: CASSQDPGVGELFF

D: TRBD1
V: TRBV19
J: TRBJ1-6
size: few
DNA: TGTGCCAGTAGTATTCAGTCAGGGGGGAATTCACCCCTCCACTTT
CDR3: CASSIQSGGNSPLHF

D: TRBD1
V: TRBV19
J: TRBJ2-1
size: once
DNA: TGTGCCAGTAGTATAGTGGGGACAGGGGTCAATGAGCAGTTCTTC
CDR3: CASSIVGTGVNEQFF

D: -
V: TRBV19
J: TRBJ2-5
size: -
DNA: TGTGCCAGTAGTATAGAACCTAGGAACGTCCAGTACTTC
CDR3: CASSIEPRNVQYF

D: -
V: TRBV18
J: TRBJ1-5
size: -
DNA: TGTGCCAGCTCACCAGGTCGGGGGGATCAGCCCCAGCATTTT
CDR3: CASSPGRGDQPQHF

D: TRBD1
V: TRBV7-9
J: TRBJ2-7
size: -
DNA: TGTGCCAGCAGCTTAAGGTCGGACAGGGGGGACGAGCAGTACTTC
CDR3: CASSLRSDRGDEQYF

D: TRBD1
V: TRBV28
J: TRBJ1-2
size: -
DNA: TGTGCCAGCAGTCCCGGGACAGGGGGGACCTACACCTTC
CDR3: CASSPGTGGTYTF

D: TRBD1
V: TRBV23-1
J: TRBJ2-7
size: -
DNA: TGCGCCAAGGAGGGGGGACAGGCTCCCTACGAGCAGTACTTC
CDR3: CAKEGGQAPYEQYF

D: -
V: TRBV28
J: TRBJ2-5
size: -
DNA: TGTGCCAGCAGTTACTACCCGGAGACCCAGTACTTC
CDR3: CASSYYPETQYF

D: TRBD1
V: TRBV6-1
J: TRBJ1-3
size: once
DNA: TGTGCCAGCAGTGAAGAGAGATCGAGGGGGCGTGGAAACACCATATATTTT
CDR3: CASSEERSRGRGNTIYF

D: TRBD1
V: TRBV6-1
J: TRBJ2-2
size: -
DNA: TGTGCCAGCAGTGGCCTCGGACAGGGGTACACCGGGGAGCTGTTTTTT
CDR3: CASSGLGQGYTGELFF

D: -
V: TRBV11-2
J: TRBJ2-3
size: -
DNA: TGTGCCAGCAGCTCGACTCGGGGGAGGACAGATACGCAGTATTTT
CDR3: CASSSTRGRTDTQYF

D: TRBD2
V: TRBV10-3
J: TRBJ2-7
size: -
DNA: TGTGCCATCTCGGGGGGTGGCGAGCAGTACTTC
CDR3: CAISGGGEQYF

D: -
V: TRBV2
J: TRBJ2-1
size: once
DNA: TGTGCCAGCAGTGAAGTGGGGCAGGGCTATGAGCAGTTCTTC
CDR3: CASSEVGQGYEQFF

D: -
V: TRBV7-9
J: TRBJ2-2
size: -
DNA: TGTGCCAGCAGCTTAGCCGTTACCGGGGAGCTGTTTTTT
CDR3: CASSLAVTGELFF

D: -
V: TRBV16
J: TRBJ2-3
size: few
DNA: TGTGCCAGCAGCCGGCAGGCTAGCACAGATACGCAGTATTTT
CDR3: CASSRQASTDTQYF

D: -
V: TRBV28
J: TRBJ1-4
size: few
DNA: TGTGCCAGCAGCCGAAGAGGTCCAAAGGAAAAACTGTTTTTT
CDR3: CASSRRGPKEKLFF